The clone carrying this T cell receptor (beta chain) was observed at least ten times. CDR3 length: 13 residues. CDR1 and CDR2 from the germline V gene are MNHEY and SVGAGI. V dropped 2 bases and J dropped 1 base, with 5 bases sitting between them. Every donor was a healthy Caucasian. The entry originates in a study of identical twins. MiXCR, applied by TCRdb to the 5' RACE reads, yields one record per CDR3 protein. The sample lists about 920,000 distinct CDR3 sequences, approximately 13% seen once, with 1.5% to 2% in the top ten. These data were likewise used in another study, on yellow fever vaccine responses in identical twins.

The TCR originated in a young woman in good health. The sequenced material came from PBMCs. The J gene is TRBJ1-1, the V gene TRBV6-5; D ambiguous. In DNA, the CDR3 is TGTGCCAGCAGTTACGAGTGGAACACTGAAGCTTTCTTT. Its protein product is CASSYEWNTEAFF.